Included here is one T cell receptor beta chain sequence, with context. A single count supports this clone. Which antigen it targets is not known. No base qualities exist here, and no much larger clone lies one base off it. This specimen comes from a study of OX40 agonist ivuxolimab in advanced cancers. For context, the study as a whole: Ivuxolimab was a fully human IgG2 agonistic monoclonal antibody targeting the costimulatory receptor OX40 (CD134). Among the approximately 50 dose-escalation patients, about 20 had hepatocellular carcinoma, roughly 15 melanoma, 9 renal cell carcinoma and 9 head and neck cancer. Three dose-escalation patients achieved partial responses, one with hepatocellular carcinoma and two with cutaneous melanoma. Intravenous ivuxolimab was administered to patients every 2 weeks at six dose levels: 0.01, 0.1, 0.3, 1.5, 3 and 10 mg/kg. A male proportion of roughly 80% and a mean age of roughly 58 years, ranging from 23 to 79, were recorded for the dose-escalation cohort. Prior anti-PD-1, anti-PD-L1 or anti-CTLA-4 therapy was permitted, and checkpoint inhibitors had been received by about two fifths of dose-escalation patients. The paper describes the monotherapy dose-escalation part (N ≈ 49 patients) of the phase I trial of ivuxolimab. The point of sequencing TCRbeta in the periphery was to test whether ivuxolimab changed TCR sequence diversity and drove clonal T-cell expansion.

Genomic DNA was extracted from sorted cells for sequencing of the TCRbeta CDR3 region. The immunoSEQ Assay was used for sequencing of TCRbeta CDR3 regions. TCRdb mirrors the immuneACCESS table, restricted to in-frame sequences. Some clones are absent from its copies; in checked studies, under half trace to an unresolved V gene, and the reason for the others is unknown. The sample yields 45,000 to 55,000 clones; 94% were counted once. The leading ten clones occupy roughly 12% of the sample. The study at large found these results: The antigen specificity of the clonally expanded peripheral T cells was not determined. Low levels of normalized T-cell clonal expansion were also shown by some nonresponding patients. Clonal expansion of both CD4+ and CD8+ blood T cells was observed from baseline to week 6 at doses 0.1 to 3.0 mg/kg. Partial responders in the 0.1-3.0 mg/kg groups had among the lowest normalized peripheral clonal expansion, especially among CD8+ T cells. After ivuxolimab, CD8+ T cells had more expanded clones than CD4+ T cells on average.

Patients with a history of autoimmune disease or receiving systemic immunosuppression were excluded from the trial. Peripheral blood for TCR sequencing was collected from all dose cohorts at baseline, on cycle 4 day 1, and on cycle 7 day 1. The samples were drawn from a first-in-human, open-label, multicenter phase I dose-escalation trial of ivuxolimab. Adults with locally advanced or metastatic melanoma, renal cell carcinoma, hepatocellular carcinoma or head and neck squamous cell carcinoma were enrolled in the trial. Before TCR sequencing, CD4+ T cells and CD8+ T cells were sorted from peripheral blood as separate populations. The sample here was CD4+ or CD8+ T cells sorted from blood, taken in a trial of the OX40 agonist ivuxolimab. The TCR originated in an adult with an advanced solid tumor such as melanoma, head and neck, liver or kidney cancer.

The bases read TGCGCCAGCAGCGCCCTTTGGGTCCAGGGGACCTACGAGCAGTACTTC. The encoded protein is CASSALWVQGTYEQYF. Recombination joined TRBV5-1 with TRBJ2-7, and perhaps TRBD1 as D gene, on 6 matching bases. The CDR3 covers 16 residues, taking in both the cysteine and the phenylalanine. CDR3 DNA is the only sequence kept; it has 48 bases, read in frame from the first base. V is clipped by 4 bases and J by 2 bases, and the sequence between their germline boundaries is 19 bases long. CDR1 is given as SGHRS and CDR2 as YFSETQ, both from the germline V gene.